One and the same sample provided the 7 T cell receptor beta chains below, sequenced in a study of T cell repertoires in cytomegalovirus infection (dated by TCRdb to about 2019). The instrument was an Illumina HiSeq 1500. TCRdb passed the public sequencing reads through fastp at Q25 and MiXCR, retaining productive beta sequences. Rows merge per CDR3 protein into single entries with the most common DNA and genes. The sample contains 680,000 or so distinct CDR3 sequences, 35% of them found a single time. Together, the top ten hold about 2.8% of the sample. The sequenced sample was PBMCs. These receptors originate from a human donor in good health (CMV status not recorded). Some clones in this sample may be carry-over from other donors' samples.

This clonotype was seen many times. The gene calls are TRBV12-3 or TRBV12-4 and TRBJ2-2; 10 bases agree with TRBD2. The CDR3 runs to 15 residues. V lost 1 base and J lost 6; bases outside the gene matches: 2. DNA for the CDR3: TGTGCCAGCAGTTTAGTCACTAGCGGGGCCGGGGAGCTGTTTTTT. Its protein is CASSLVTSGAGELFF.

The V call is TRBV20-1, the J call TRBJ1-5; D not resolved. The CDR3 contains 11 residues. Germline values: CDR1 DFQATT, CDR2 SNEGSKA (reference sequence). Trimming stripped 3 bases from V and 8 bases from J, with 8 bases between. In DNA form, the CDR3 reads TGCAGTGCTAGGGTGACTGAGCCCCAGCATTTT. It codes for CSARVTEPQHF.

The chain combines TRBV7-9 with TRBJ1-5, with D possibly being TRBD1 (6 bases). The V end was cut by 4 bases, the J end by 7 bases, with 20 bases between. The CDR3 extends over 16 amino acids. CDR1 is SEHNR, CDR2 FQNEAQ, per germline (reference sequence). Here the CDR3 DNA reads TGTGCCAGCAGCTCCCGAGAGGGGGGAGTGGGACAGCCCCAGCATTTT. It is translated as CASSSREGGVGQPQHF.

CDR3 DNA sequence: TGTGCCAGCAGCCGGAACAGGGACTACGAGCAGTACTTC. It encodes CASSRNRDYEQYF. The rearrangement uses TRBV12-3 or TRBV12-4 and TRBJ2-7; D possibly corresponds to TRBD1 (6 bases). V shed 6 bases and J shed 3 bases, with 12 bases lying between them. The CDR3 spans 13 residues.

The V call is TRBV7-3, the J call TRBJ2-7, with TRBD2 matching 12 bases. Germline lookup yields CDR1 SGHTA and CDR2 FQGTGA. With V trimmed by 5 bases and J by 5 bases, 4 bases remained unmatched. The CDR3 has 14 amino acids. The CDR3 spells CASSPSGGADEQYF. In DNA, the CDR3 is TGTGCCAGCAGCCCTAGCGGGGGGGCAGACGAGCAGTACTTC.

The chain is built from TRBV7-3 and TRBJ2-2, with 9 bases lining up with TRBD2. Trimming cost V 1 base and J 2 bases; bases outside gene matches: 5. CDR3 length: 17 amino acids. Germline-derived CDR1 and CDR2 are SGHTA and FQGTGA. CDR3 sequence reads: CASSLKAGGANTGELFF. In DNA form, the CDR3 reads TGTGCCAGCAGCTTAAAGGCGGGGGGGGCAAACACCGGGGAGCTGTTTTTT.

The chain joins TRBV5-5 to TRBJ2-2; D tentatively reads TRBD1 or TRBD2 (5 bases each). The CDR3 totals 14 residues. The germline CDR1 and CDR2 sequences are SGHKS and YYEKEE (reference sequence). Deletions cut 1 base from V and 7 bases from J, with 11 bases between. CDR3 bases: TGTGCCAGCAGCTTGCTTGGGGACGGCGGGGAGCTGTTTTTT. Translated: CASSLLGDGGELFF. The complete variable domain, with remaining parts taken from reference TRBV5-5 and TRBJ2-2, reads DAGVTQSPTHLIKTRGQQVTLRCSPISGHKSVSWYQQVLGQGPQFIFQYYEKEERGRGNFPDRFSARQFPNYSSELNVNALLLGDSALYLCASSLLGDGGELFFGEGSRLTVL.